The 18 T cell receptor beta chains given below trace back to one sample, sequenced in a study of blood T cell repertoires in COVID-19. Assay used: immunoSEQ multiplex PCR; TCRdb lists only in-frame clones, some missing. This sample has roughly 160,000 clones, with roughly 93% found just once. The sequencing sample was made of peripheral blood. The receptors stem from a man between 18 and 29 years old with COVID-19, enrolled during active disease.

The V and J genes are TRBV28 and TRBJ2-7; D is unresolved. V lost 3 bases, J lost 3 bases, and 9 bases lay in between. The CDR3 has 13 amino acids. Germline loops: CDR1 MDHEN, CDR2 SYDVKM. This CDR3 reads CASSFHSFYEQYF. CDR3 bases: TGTGCCAGCAGTTTTCACAGCTTCTACGAGCAGTACTTC. Complete variable domain (other parts from reference TRBV28 and TRBJ2-7): DVKVTQSSRYLVKRTGEKVFLECVQDMDHENMFWYRQDPGLGLRLIYFSYDVKMKEKGDIPEGYSVSREKKERFSLILESASTNQTSMYLCASSFHSFYEQYFGPGTRLTVT.

J is TRBJ1-2 and V is TRBV9; no definite D call. The length of the CDR3 is 13 residues. Germline V lookup: CDR1 SGDLS, CDR2 YYNGEE. The V and J ends lost 3 bases and 0 bases respectively, with 6 bases between them. CDR3 sequence: CASSDYPNYGYTF. The CDR3 DNA follows: TGTGCCAGCAGCGACTACCCTAACTATGGCTACACCTTC.

In this sample, this clone turned up once. The chain couples TRBV27 to TRBJ1-2, with D unclear. The CDR3 spans 13 residues. V lost 3 bases, J lost 1 base, and 6 bases lay in between. Germline CDR1 and CDR2: MNHEY and SMNVEV (reference sequence). CDR3 coding DNA: TGTGCCAGCAGTTTGGAGGGTAACTATGGCTACACCTTC. It translates to CASSLEGNYGYTF.

This chain connects TRBV27 to TRBJ1-5; possible D gene TRBD1, 6 bases. The germline gives CDR1 MNHEY, CDR2 SMNVEV (reference sequence). This CDR3 is 18 amino acids long. V was clipped by 4 bases and J by 0 bases, with 19 bases between them. The chain's CDR3 is CASSSWGRGLGSNQPQHF. DNA of the CDR3: TGTGCCAGCAGTTCGTGGGGGAGGGGGTTGGGTAGCAATCAGCCCCAGCATTTT.

V usage is TRBV27 and J usage is TRBJ2-7, with 11 positions matching TRBD2. CDR3 length: 16 residues. V lost 5 bases and J lost 2; bases outside the gene matches: 8. Germline CDR1 and CDR2: MNHEY and SMNVEV (reference sequence). The DNA of the CDR3 is TGTGCCAGCAGTGACCCTAGCGGGAGGCCCCCCTACGAGCAGTACTTC. The encoded protein is CASSDPSGRPPYEQYF.

Details on this clone: Other DNA sequences in the same sample also yield this CDR3. The V and J genes are TRBV19 and TRBJ2-1, with a weak D call TRBD2 (5 bases). The CDR3 runs to 14 residues. Per the germline V gene, CDR1 is LNHDA and CDR2 is SQIVND (reference sequence). Trimming shortened V by 3 bases and J by 0 bases, and 6 bases separated the two germline ends. Here the CDR3 DNA reads TGTGCCAGTAGTATTACTAGCTCCTACAATGAGCAGTTCTTC. It encodes CASSITSSYNEQFF.

The chain joins TRBV11-2 to TRBJ2-7; 7 bases agree with TRBD1. This CDR3 is built from 12 residues. Trimming took 4 bases from V and 6 from J; bases not matched to a gene: 3. The V gene's germline CDR1 is SGHAT and CDR2 FQNNGV. The CDR3 coding sequence is TGTGCCAGCAGCTCAGGGGGTAGCGAGCAGTACTTC. Translating gives CASSSGGSEQYF.

The chain links TRBV20-1 to TRBJ2-1, with D perhaps matching TRBD1 or TRBD2 (5 bases each). The CDR3 spans 12 residues. Trimming left V 3 bases short and J 9 bases short, with 12 bases between. The germline CDR1 and CDR2 sequences are DFQATT and SNEGSKA (reference sequence). In DNA, the CDR3 is TGCAGTGCTAGTGGGGCCGGACTTGAGCAGTTCTTC. The encoded protein is CSASGAGLEQFF.

The chain recombines TRBV4-1 with TRBJ1-2; TRBD1 might be the D (5 bases). This CDR3 region has 14 residues. Germline V lookup: CDR1 MGHRA, CDR2 YSYEKL. Trimming stripped 1 base from V and 4 bases from J, with 10 bases between. The CDR3 reads CASSQVAGIYGYTF. For the CDR3, the DNA is TGCGCCAGCAGCCAAGTGGCAGGGATCTATGGCTACACCTTC.

This chain links TRBV6-2 or TRBV6-3 with TRBJ1-2; 8 positions match TRBD1. J was trimmed by 5 bases and V by 6 bases; bases with no gene match: 11. This CDR3 has 15 amino acids. Germline V gene lookup returns CDR1 MNHEY and CDR2 SVGEGT. Here the CDR3 DNA reads TGTGCCAGCAGCTCACGCGGGACAGGCGAGTATGGCTACACCTTC. Protein: CASSSRGTGEYGYTF.

This chain links TRBV19 with TRBJ2-5; 7 bases are shared with TRBD2. Germline V lookup: CDR1 LNHDA, CDR2 SQIVND (reference sequence). The CDR3 spans 13 residues. The V gene end was trimmed by 5 bases and the J gene end by 4 bases; junction bases not matched to a gene: 4. For the CDR3, the DNA is TGTGCCAGTAGTCCGGGGGGATCAGAGACCCAGTACTTC. It codes for CASSPGGSETQYF. Full variable domain (remainder filled in from reference TRBV19 and TRBJ2-5): DGGITQSPKYLFRKEGQNVTLSCEQNLNHDAMYWYRQDPGQGLRLIYYSQIVNDFQKGDIAEGYSVSREKKESFPLTVTSAQKNPTAFYLCASSPGGSETQYFGPGTRLLVL.

The chain carries TRBV5-1 and TRBJ2-7, with 9 bases matching TRBD1. CDR3 length: 16 residues. The J segment lost 3 bases and the V segment lost 0 bases, leaving 7 bases of the junction unmatched. CDR1 SGHRS and CDR2 YFSETQ come from the germline V gene. This chain's CDR3 is CASSLVGTGPFYEQYF. The CDR3 DNA follows: TGCGCCAGCAGCTTGGTCGGGACAGGGCCCTTCTACGAGCAGTACTTC. Complete variable domain (other parts from reference TRBV5-1 and TRBJ2-7): KAGVTQTPRYLIKTRGQQVTLSCSPISGHRSVSWYQQTPGQGLQFLFEYFSETQRNKGNFPGRFSGRQFSNSRSEMNVSTLELGDSALYLCASSLVGTGPFYEQYFGPGTRLTVT.

This chain connects TRBV6-5 to TRBJ2-7; maybe TRBD1 (5 bases). The germline V gene encodes CDR1 MNHEY and CDR2 SVGAGI. The CDR3 is made up of 13 amino acids. Trimming left V 5 bases short and J 1 base short, with 9 bases between. The CDR3 spells CASSPTVSYEQYF. The DNA of the CDR3 is TGTGCCAGCAGTCCGACAGTGTCCTACGAGCAGTACTTC.

The gene calls are TRBV3-1 (or the pseudogene TRBV3-2) and TRBJ2-3; the match to TRBD2 covers 13 bases. Losses at the gene ends were 3 bases for V and 3 bases for J; bases not matched to a gene: 3. The germline V gene has CDR1 LGHDT and CDR2 YNNKEL (reference sequence). The CDR3 length is 16 residues. The CDR3 nucleotides read TGTGCCAGCAGCCAGGGACTAGCGGGAATGACAGATACGCAGTATTTT. The encoded protein is CASSQGLAGMTDTQYF.

This rearrangement joins TRBV27 to TRBJ1-3; perhaps TRBD1 as D (5 bases). The germline V gene has CDR1 MNHEY and CDR2 SMNVEV (reference sequence). The CDR3 covers 15 residues. The V end was cut by 8 bases, the J end by 2 bases, with 16 bases between. CDR3 sequence: CASGPNRQTGNTIYF. DNA for the CDR3: TGTGCCAGCGGCCCAAACAGGCAAACTGGAAACACCATATATTTT.

The chain has TRBV9 and TRBJ2-1; 8 bases align to TRBD2. V shed 5 bases, J shed 14 bases, and the junction held 6 bases outside the gene matches. The CDR3 has 11 amino acids. Germline V gene sequence: CDR1 SGDLS, CDR2 YYNGEE. Here the CDR3 DNA reads TGTGCCAGCAGTGCCGGGACTAGGGAGTTCTTC. As protein: CASSAGTREFF.

The chain combines TRBV28 with TRBJ2-1; 7 nucleotides match TRBD1. CDR1 MDHEN and CDR2 SYDVKM come from the germline V gene. The V segment lost 6 bases and the J segment 0 bases; nucleotides outside the gene matches: 8. The CDR3 extends over 16 amino acids. The CDR3 reads CASRPLDRSSYNEQFF. CDR3 in DNA: TGTGCCAGCAGACCACTGGACAGGAGCTCCTACAATGAGCAGTTCTTC.

V gene TRBV7-6 combines with J gene TRBJ2-7; the match to TRBD1 covers 7 bases. V shed 2 bases, J shed 0 bases, and the junction held 1 base outside the gene matches. CDR3 length equals 14 residues. The germline CDR1 and CDR2 sequences are SGHVS and FNYEAQ. The CDR3 DNA reads as TGTGCCAGCAGCTTATCAGGGGGCTCCTACGAGCAGTACTTC. Amino acids: CASSLSGGSYEQYF.